A selection of T cell receptor beta chains follows, all from one sample in a study of patients and donors after allogeneic stem cell transplantation. TCRdb used MiXCR to reprocess the RT-PCR reads, holding one entry per CDR3 protein. This sample has over 150,000 distinct CDR3 sequences, with roughly 40% found just once. The sequenced sample consisted of blood, either unsorted or a sorted T cell fraction (not recorded which). All receptors derive from a human donor who was either an allogeneic HSCT recipient or a stem cell or donor lymphocyte infusion donor (not recorded which). It is not recorded whose cells these are; they may come from a transplant donor. Each CDR3 is given with its conserved first and last residue. The D gene is left open where the match is weak. Size values are once, few and many counts, or a class for expanded clones, and some rows have none.

J gene,V gene,clone size,CDR3 length,D gene,CDR3 protein,CDR3 DNA
TRBJ1-4,TRBV5-1,NA,16,NA,CASSPHRASTNEKLFF,TGCGCCAGCAGCCCCCATAGGGCCTCCACTAATGAAAAACTGTTTTTT
TRBJ2-7,TRBV6-5,few,14,TRBD1,CASRGRDSSYEQYF,TGTGCCAGCAGAGGTAGGGACAGCTCCTACGAGCAGTACTTC
TRBJ2-1,TRBV10-3,NA,11,NA,CAIRGHNEQFF,TGTGCCATCAGGGGACACAATGAGCAGTTCTTC
TRBJ1-5,TRBV4-2,NA,18,NA,CASSQDSLPGNSNQPQHF,TGTGCCAGCAGCCAAGATTCCCTCCCAGGGAACAGCAATCAGCCCCAGCATTTT
TRBJ1-1,TRBV7-9,NA,17,NA,CASSWPRDKAWSTEAFF,TGTGCCAGCAGCTGGCCCCGGGACAAAGCGTGGAGCACTGAAGCTTTCTTT
TRBJ1-5,TRBV19,few,13,NA,CASSIEGRKPQHF,TGTGCCAGTAGTATAGAGGGGAGGAAGCCCCAGCATTTT
TRBJ2-1,TRBV6-2/TRBV6-3,NA,14,NA,CASTQGPMVNEQFF,TGTGCCAGCACCCAAGGACCTATGGTCAATGAGCAGTTCTTC
TRBJ1-5,TRBV4-3,NA,14,NA,CASSQDIADQPQHF,TGCGCCAGCAGCCAAGATATTGCAGATCAGCCCCAGCATTTT
TRBJ1-1,TRBV7-3,NA,13,NA,CASSLKRGEEAFF,TGTGCCAGCAGCTTAAAGCGGGGGGAAGAAGCTTTCTTT
TRBJ1-2,TRBV4-3,few,14,NA,CASSELARDYGYTF,TGCGCCAGCAGTGAATTGGCCCGGGACTATGGCTACACCTTC
TRBJ1-2,TRBV24-1,NA,11,NA,CATSDLRRVTF,TGTGCCACCAGTGATTTGCGCAGGGTCACCTTC
TRBJ2-7,TRBV2,NA,13,NA,CASRTAGSYEQYF,TGTGCCAGCAGGACGGCAGGTTCCTACGAGCAGTACTTC
TRBJ2-4,TRBV4-3,NA,16,NA,CASSQDRMGAENIQYF,TGCGCCAGCAGCCAAGATCGGATGGGGGCAGAAAACATTCAGTACTTC
TRBJ2-1,TRBV18,NA,13,NA,CASSMKVNNEQFF,TGTGCCAGCTCAATGAAAGTTAACAATGAGCAGTTCTTC
TRBJ1-1,TRBV11-2,few,13,NA,CASFLDGNTEAFF,TGTGCCAGCTTCCTAGACGGTAACACTGAAGCTTTCTTT
TRBJ1-2,TRBV20-1,few,13,NA,CSARGSTDGGYTF,TGCAGTGCTAGAGGGTCGACCGACGGAGGCTACACCTTC
TRBJ1-1,TRBV12-3/TRBV12-4,few,15,TRBD1,CASSRPDRGSTEAFF,TGTGCCAGCAGCCGACCGGACAGGGGGAGCACTGAAGCTTTCTTT
TRBJ1-5,TRBV28,NA,15,TRBD1,CASSFRDREFQPQHF,TGTGCCAGCAGTTTCCGGGACAGGGAGTTTCAGCCCCAGCATTTT
TRBJ1-1,TRBV7-9,NA,15,NA,CASNTGQLEITEAFF,TGTGCCAGCAACACTGGACAGCTAGAAATCACTGAAGCTTTCTTT
TRBJ1-3,TRBV7-6,few,16,NA,CASSSGRLSSGNTIYF,TGTGCCAGCAGTTCGGGACGTCTAAGCTCTGGAAACACCATATATTTT
TRBJ1-2,TRBV14,NA,16,NA,CASSQETYQGPYGYTF,TGTGCCAGCAGCCAAGAGACATACCAGGGCCCATATGGCTACACCTTC
TRBJ2-1,TRBV6-6,NA,15,TRBD1,CASSPRGTGGYEQFF,TGTGCCAGCAGTCCACGGGGTACAGGGGGGTATGAGCAGTTCTTC
TRBJ1-5,TRBV7-9,NA,12,NA,CASSPGNQPQHF,TGTGCCAGCAGCCCAGGAAACCAGCCCCAGCATTTT
TRBJ2-7,TRBV28,NA,15,TRBD1,CASSLDRDSSYEQYF,TGTGCCAGCAGTTTGGACAGGGATAGTTCCTACGAGCAGTACTTC
TRBJ2-1,TRBV18,once,15,TRBD2,CASSPGAGGPGEQFF,TGTGCCAGCTCACCAGGCGCGGGAGGGCCTGGTGAGCAGTTCTTC
TRBJ1-1,TRBV12-3/TRBV12-4,few,17,TRBD1,CASSLGTGEMANTEAFF,TGTGCCAGCAGTTTAGGGACAGGGGAGATGGCGAACACTGAAGCTTTCTTT
TRBJ2-7,TRBV20-1,NA,13,NA,CSARSPGLGEQYF,TGCAGTGCTAGATCCCCGGGGTTGGGTGAGCAGTACTTC
TRBJ2-3,TRBV12-3/TRBV12-4,NA,18,NA,CASTPSDYPGVETDTQYF,TGTGCCAGCACTCCATCGGACTACCCGGGAGTGGAAACAGATACGCAGTATTTT
TRBJ1-2,TRBV12-3/TRBV12-4,NA,11,NA,CASRGGGGYTF,TGTGCCAGCAGAGGGGGGGGAGGCTACACCTTC
TRBJ1-5,TRBV12-3/TRBV12-4,NA,14,NA,CASSLEAGVESQHF,TGTGCCAGCAGTTTAGAAGCCGGAGTAGAGTCCCAGCATTTT
TRBJ1-1,TRBV7-2,NA,13,NA,CASSLRTNTEAFF,TGTGCCAGCAGCTTACGGACGAACACTGAAGCTTTCTTT
TRBJ2-7,TRBV10-3,NA,12,NA,CAISYRVHEQYF,TGTGCCATCAGTTACAGGGTCCACGAGCAGTACTTC
TRBJ1-6,TRBV6-5,NA,14,NA,CASSFTENSSPLHF,TGTGCCAGCAGTTTCACAGAGAATAGTTCACCCCTCCACTTT
TRBJ1-5,TRBV7-9,few,15,TRBD1,CASSFGTGAGQPQHF,TGTGCCAGCAGCTTTGGGACAGGGGCGGGTCAGCCCCAGCATTTT
TRBJ1-5,TRBV6-4,few,15,TRBD1,CASKGTGGRNQPQHF,TGTGCCAGCAAAGGGACAGGGGGAAGAAATCAGCCCCAGCATTTT
TRBJ2-1,TRBV10-3,few,12,TRBD1,CALGGPYNEQFF,TGTGCCCTAGGGGGCCCCTACAATGAGCAGTTCTTC
TRBJ2-1,TRBV7-6,NA,16,TRBD2,CASSLDILARPNEQFF,TGTGCCAGCAGCTTAGACATACTAGCGCGTCCCAATGAGCAGTTCTTC
TRBJ1-2,TRBV5-1,NA,15,NA,CASSLAMDGTYGYTF,TGCGCCAGCAGCTTGGCGATGGACGGGACGTATGGCTACACCTTC
TRBJ1-4,TRBV29-1,few,13,TRBD1,CSVTGGFNEKLFF,TGCAGCGTTACAGGGGGGTTTAATGAAAAACTGTTTTTT
TRBJ1-1,TRBV28,NA,14,NA,CASSPTGRYTEAFF,TGTGCCAGCAGTCCAACTGGGAGATACACTGAAGCTTTCTTT
TRBJ1-5,TRBV6-2/TRBV6-3,many,15,TRBD1,CASSLGTDYHQPQHF,TGTGCCAGCAGCCTCGGGACAGATTACCATCAGCCCCAGCATTTT
TRBJ1-2,TRBV12-3/TRBV12-4,NA,13,NA,CASSPLGGTGYTF,TGTGCCAGCAGTCCTCTCGGGGGCACCGGCTACACCTTC
TRBJ2-1,TRBV7-9,NA,16,TRBD2,CASSFDLAGESNEQFF,TGTGCCAGCAGCTTTGATCTAGCGGGAGAGAGCAATGAGCAGTTCTTC
TRBJ2-7,TRBV7-9,NA,16,TRBD1,CASSLAQPGTVYEQYF,TGTGCCAGCAGCTTAGCCCAACCCGGGACAGTCTACGAGCAGTACTTC
TRBJ1-1,TRBV20-1,few,14,NA,CSAWGQGRNTEAFF,TGCAGTGCCTGGGGCCAGGGGAGGAACACTGAAGCTTTCTTT
TRBJ1-1,TRBV12-3/TRBV12-4,NA,15,NA,CASSSNRDKNTEAFF,TGTGCCAGCAGTTCCAACCGGGACAAGAACACTGAAGCTTTCTTT
TRBJ2-2,TRBV7-8,NA,18,TRBD2,CASSPLAGGPRSTGELFF,TGTGCCAGCAGTCCACTAGCGGGAGGGCCTCGGAGCACCGGGGAGCTGTTTTTT
TRBJ2-1,TRBV15,NA,16,TRBD2,CATSRGPTGGHYEQFF,TGTGCCACCAGCAGAGGGCCGACGGGAGGGCACTATGAGCAGTTCTTC
TRBJ1-2,TRBV4-3,NA,16,NA,CASSQALYEKDYGYTF,TGCGCCAGCAGCCAAGCTCTATACGAGAAGGACTATGGCTACACCTTC
TRBJ1-1,TRBV20-1,NA,14,NA,CSARIQGKDTEAFF,TGCAGTGCTAGGATCCAGGGGAAAGACACTGAAGCTTTCTTT
TRBJ2-3,TRBV6-1,NA,15,TRBD2,CASSVGLANTDTQYF,TGTGCCAGCAGTGTAGGACTAGCGAACACAGATACGCAGTATTTT
TRBJ2-1,TRBV6-6,NA,13,NA,CASSFYFAPEQFF,TGTGCCAGCAGTTTTTACTTCGCCCCGGAGCAGTTCTTC